This T cell receptor beta chain was identified during a study of identical twins. A universal primer site arose from template switching, and cDNA bore unique molecular identifiers. Each CDR3 protein is one row after TCRdb ran MiXCR on the 5' RACE reads. Among 250,000 or so distinct CDR3 sequences listed, about 7.5% were seen once. This clonotype appeared many times. The length of the CDR3 is 15 residues. V was pared by 4 bases and J by 1 base, with 3 bases of the junction left unmatched. Germline V CDR1 and CDR2: SGHDN, FVKESK. The same sample was also studied in work on yellow fever vaccine responses in identical twins.

The chain combines TRBV14 with TRBJ2-2, with TRBD1 matching 7 bases. The clonotype was recovered from a woman between 18 and 30 years old in good health. Sequenced material: CD8+ T cells sorted from blood. The CDR3 protein is CASSRGQRNTGELFF. The CDR3 nucleotides are TGTGCCAGCAGCCGGGGACAGAGGAACACCGGGGAGCTGTTTTTT.